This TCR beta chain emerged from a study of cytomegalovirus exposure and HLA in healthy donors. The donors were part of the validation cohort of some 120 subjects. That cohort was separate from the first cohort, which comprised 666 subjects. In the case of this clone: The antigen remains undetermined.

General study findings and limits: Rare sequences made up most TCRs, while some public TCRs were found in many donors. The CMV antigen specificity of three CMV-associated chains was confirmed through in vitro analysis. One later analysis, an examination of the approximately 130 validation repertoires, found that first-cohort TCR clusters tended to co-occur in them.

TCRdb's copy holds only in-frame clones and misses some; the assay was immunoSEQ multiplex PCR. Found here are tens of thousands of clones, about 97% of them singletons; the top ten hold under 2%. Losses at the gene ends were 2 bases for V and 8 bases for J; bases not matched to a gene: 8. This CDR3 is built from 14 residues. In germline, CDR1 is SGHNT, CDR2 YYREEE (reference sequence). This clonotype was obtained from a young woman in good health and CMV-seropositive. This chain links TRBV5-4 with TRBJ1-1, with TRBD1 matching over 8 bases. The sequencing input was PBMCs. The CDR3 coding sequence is TGTGCCAGCAGCTTTTGGGTCGACAGGGGAGAAGCTTTCTTT. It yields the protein CASSFWVDRGEAFF.